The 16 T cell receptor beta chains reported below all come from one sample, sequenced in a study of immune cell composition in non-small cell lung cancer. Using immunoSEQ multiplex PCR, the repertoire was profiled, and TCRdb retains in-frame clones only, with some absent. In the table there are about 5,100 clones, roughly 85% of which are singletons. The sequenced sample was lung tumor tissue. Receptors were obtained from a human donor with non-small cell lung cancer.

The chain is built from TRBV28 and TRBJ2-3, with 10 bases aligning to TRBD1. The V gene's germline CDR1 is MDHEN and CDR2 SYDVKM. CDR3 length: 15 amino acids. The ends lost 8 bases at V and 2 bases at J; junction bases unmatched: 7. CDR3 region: CASPKDRGDTDTQYF. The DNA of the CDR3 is TGTGCCAGCCCCAAGGACAGGGGGGACACAGATACGCAGTATTTT.

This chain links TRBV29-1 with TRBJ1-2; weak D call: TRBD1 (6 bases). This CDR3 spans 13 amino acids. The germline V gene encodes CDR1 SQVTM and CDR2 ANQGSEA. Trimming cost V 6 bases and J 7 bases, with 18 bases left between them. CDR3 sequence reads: CSVRTQGIGGYTF. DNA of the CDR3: TGCAGCGTGAGAACACAGGGTATCGGTGGCTACACCTTC.

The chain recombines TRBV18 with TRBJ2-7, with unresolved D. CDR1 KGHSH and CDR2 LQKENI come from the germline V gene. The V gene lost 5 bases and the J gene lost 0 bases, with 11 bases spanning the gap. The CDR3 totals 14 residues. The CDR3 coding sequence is TGTGCCAGCTCAGGTGGTCAGGACTCCTACGAGCAGTACTTC. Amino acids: CASSGGQDSYEQYF. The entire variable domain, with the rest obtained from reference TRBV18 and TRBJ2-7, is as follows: NAGVMQNPRHLVRRRGQEARLRCSPMKGHSHVYWYRQLPEEGLKFMVYLQKENIIDESGMPKERFSAEFPKEGPSILRIQQVVRGDSAAYFCASSGGQDSYEQYFGPGTRLTVT.

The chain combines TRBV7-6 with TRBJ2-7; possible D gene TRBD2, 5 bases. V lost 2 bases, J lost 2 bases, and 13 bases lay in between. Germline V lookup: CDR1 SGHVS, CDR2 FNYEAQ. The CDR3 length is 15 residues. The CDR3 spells CASSLSLEGPYEQYF. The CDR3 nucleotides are TGTGCCAGCAGCTTATCCCTTGAGGGCCCCTACGAGCAGTACTTC.

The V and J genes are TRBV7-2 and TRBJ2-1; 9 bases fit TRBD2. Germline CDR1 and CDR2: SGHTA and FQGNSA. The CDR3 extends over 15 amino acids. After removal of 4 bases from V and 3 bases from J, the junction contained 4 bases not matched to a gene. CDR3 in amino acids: CASSWREGGYNEQFF. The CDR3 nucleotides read TGTGCCAGCAGCTGGCGGGAGGGGGGCTACAATGAGCAGTTCTTC.

CDR3 sequence: CASSTRGSGELFF. The CDR3, as DNA: TGTGCCAGTAGTACTAGGGGGTCCGGGGAGCTGTTTTTT. V usage is TRBV19 and J usage is TRBJ2-2, with TRBD1 as a possible D gene (6 bases). CDR1 is LNHDA, CDR2 SQIVND, per germline (reference sequence). The CDR3 spans 13 residues. Trimming took off 4 bases at V and 6 bases at J, with 9 bases between the two ends.

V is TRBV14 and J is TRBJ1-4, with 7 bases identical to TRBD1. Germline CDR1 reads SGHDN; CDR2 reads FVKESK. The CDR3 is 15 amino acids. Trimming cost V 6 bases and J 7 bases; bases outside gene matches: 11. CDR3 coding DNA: TGTGCCAGCAGTACACGGGGGACAGCTCGTGAAAAACTGTTTTTT. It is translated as CASSTRGTAREKLFF.

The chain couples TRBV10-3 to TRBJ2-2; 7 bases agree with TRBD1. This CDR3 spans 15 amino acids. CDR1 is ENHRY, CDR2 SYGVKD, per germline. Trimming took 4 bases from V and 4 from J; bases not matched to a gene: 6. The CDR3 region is CAISGRTGATGELFF. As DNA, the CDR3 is TGTGCCATCAGTGGGAGGACAGGAGCCACCGGGGAGCTGTTTTTT.

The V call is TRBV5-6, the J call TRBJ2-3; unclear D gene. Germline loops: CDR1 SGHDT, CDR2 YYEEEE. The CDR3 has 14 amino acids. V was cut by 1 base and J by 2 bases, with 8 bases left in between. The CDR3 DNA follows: TGTGCCAGCAGCTTGTCCCAGAACACAGATACGCAGTATTTT. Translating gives CASSLSQNTDTQYF.

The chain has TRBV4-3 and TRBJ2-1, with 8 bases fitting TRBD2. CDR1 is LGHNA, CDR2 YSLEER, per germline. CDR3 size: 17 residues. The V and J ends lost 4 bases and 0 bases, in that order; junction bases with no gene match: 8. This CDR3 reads CASSRLLAGSSYNEQFF. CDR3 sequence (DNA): TGCGCCAGCAGCCGGCTATTAGCGGGGTCCTCCTACAATGAGCAGTTCTTC.

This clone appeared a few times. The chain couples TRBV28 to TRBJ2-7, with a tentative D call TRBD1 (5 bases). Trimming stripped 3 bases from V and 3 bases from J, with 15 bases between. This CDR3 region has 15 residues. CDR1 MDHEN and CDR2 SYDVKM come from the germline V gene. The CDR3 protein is CASSFPQGIIYEQYF. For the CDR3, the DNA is TGTGCCAGCAGTTTCCCCCAGGGAATAATCTACGAGCAGTACTTC.

The CDR3 spells CASSQGQSGQPQHF. CDR3 bases: TGTGCCAGCAGCCAAGGGCAGTCGGGACAGCCCCAGCATTTT. The rearrangement joins TRBV16 to TRBJ1-5, with no clear D. There are 14 residues in the CDR3. The V end was cut by 2 bases, the J end by 7 bases, with 12 bases between. From germline, CDR1 is KGHSY and CDR2 FQNENV.

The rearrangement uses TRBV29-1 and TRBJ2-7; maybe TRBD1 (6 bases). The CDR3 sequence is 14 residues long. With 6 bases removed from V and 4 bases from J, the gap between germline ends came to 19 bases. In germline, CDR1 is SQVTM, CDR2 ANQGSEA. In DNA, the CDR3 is TGCAGCGTCGCCCGTCCGGGACAAAATTACGAGCAGTACTTC. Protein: CSVARPGQNYEQYF.

CDR3 coding DNA: TGCAGTGCGAGGCAGGGTCATGAGCAGTTCTTC. Its translation is CSARQGHEQFF. The chain couples TRBV20-1 to TRBJ2-1; tentative D call: TRBD1 (5 bases). The CDR3 spans 11 residues. V lost 6 bases and J lost 8, with 11 bases in between. The germline gives CDR1 DFQATT, CDR2 SNEGSKA (reference sequence).

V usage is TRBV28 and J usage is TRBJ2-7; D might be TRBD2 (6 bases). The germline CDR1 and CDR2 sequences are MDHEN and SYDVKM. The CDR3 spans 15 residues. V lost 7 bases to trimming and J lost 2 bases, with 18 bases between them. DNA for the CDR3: TGTGCCAGCAATTTGGAAGGTGGGGGGACCTACGAGCAGTACTTC. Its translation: CASNLEGGGTYEQYF.

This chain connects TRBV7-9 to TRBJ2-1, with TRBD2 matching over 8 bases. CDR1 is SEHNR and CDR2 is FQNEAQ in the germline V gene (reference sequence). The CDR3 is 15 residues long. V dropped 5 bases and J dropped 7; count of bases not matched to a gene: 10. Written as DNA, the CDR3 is TGTGCCAGCAGCGGACCCCGGGAGGGCGGAAATGAGCAGTTCTTC. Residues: CASSGPREGGNEQFF.